This T cell receptor (beta chain) was profiled in a study of blood T cell repertoires in COVID-19 (dated by TCRdb to the early 2020s). Notes on the research overall: Collaborator samples came from the United States, Italy and Spain and covered acute and convalescent phases of COVID-19. The prospective study material was composed of cDNA or gDNA derived from T cells, B-cell-depleted T cells, or PBMCs. Deeply sampled blood TCRbeta repertoires from subjects exposed to, actively infected with, or recovered from COVID-19 were included in the dataset. A freely available public database, intended as a resource for researchers studying the immune response to SARS-CoV-2, is where the repertoires were released. Samples were obtained from the ongoing ImmuneRACE study (first 160 participants) and from 1,000 to 1,500 subjects provided by 6 global collaborators. The sample metadata nearly always contained a de-identified subject ID, COVID-19 status, age in years and sex. Where available, HLA class I and class II types were obtained from metadata supplied by the sample provider rather than from assay-based typing.

Overall study results and their limits: The amount of clinical and demographic metadata varied by source and participant and was provided uncurated.

The immunoSEQ Assay, a bias-controlled multiplex PCR, was used to amplify TCRbeta CDR3 regions from genomic DNA. In the original analysis: The number of nucleated cells in each sample was estimated by amplification of reference gene primers within the assay. To quantify the absolute abundance of each unique TCRbeta CDR3 rearrangement, sequence reads were collapsed and filtered. Productive Simpson clonality was computed per sample as the square root of Simpson's diversity index over productive rearrangements. TCRdb retrieved this table from immuneACCESS and kept in-frame rearrangements only. Not all clones are present; in checked studies, unresolved V genes account for under half, and no reason is known for the remainder. The DNA gave D and trimming, while V, J and clone size come from that table. The sample table records around 100,000 clones; 91% of these occur just once. The top ten hold approximately 5.5% of the sample.

Each collaborating institution followed its own protocols to collect whole blood in K2EDTA tubes. Collaborator samples were shipped for TCRbeta analysis as frozen whole blood, isolated PBMCs, or DNA extracted from either sample type. The germline V and J ends show losses of 6 bases and 3 bases respectively, and no gene match explains 6 bases of the junction. From a lookup of the germline V gene, CDR1 and CDR2 are SNHLY and FYNNEI. Including cysteine and phenylalanine, the CDR3 has 15 amino acids. Kept here is only the CDR3 DNA, which spans 45 bases and is read in frame from base 1. On this clone itself: Its antigen remains undetermined. No clone much larger than this one lies a single base away; base qualities are absent.

The chain uses TRBV2 and TRBJ2-5, with TRBD2 matching 11 junction bases. Sequenced material: peripheral blood. The source is a human donor in a cohort sampled during active COVID-19. The CDR3 in this case is CASRHQGLAEETQYF. The nucleotides are TGTGCCAGCAGGCATCAGGGACTAGCGGAAGAGACCCAGTACTTC. Beyond the CDR3, the reference TRBV2 and TRBJ2-5 genes provide the residues; the full variable domain reads: EPEVTQTPSHQVTQMGQEVILRCVPISNHLYFYWYRQILGQKVEFLVSFYNNEISEKSEIFDDQFSVERPDGSNFTLKIRSTKLEDSAMYFCASRHQGLAEETQYFGPGTRLLVL.